This T cell receptor (beta chain) was retrieved from a study of regulatory T cells in long-lasting Graves disease. Points from the study as a whole: The study found lower TCR diversity in persistent Graves' patients than in newly diagnosed ones. Only peripheral blood was studied, not thyroid tissue.

Time point described: newly diagnosed GD, antithyroid drugs for less than 3 months. PBMC RNA was the source of the TCR library. Germline V gives CDR1 DFQATT, CDR2 SNEGSKA (reference sequence). The CDR3 sequence is 13 residues long. The ends lost 4 bases at V and 8 bases at J; junction bases unmatched: 6. This clonotype was seen only once. Its antigen is unidentified. CDR3-region Arm-PCR and iRepertoire HTBI primers produced the TCR beta libraries. One entry per CDR3 protein results from TCRdb running MiXCR on the multiplex PCR reads. The table lists over 450,000 distinct CDR3 sequences, about 12% of them singletons. These data were also filed under a second study, of T cells in Graves' hyperthyroidism and ophthalmopathy.

The sequencing here drew on peripheral blood mononuclear cells (PBMCs), taken at new diagnosis, from a patient treated with antithyroid drugs. The chain carries TRBV20-1 and TRBJ1-4; TRBD1 matches at 8 bases. This sequence originates from a woman aged 25 to 39 with Graves disease. CDR3 amino acids: CSAKTGEGEKLFF. CDR3 nucleotide sequence: TGCAGTGCTAAGACAGGGGAGGGAGAAAAACTGTTTTTT.